The 21 T cell receptor beta chains below were found in one sample sequenced in a study of cytomegalovirus exposure and HLA in healthy donors. PCR used 60 Vbeta primers and 13 Jbeta primers. TCRdb keeps only in-frame clones here, not all; method: immunoSEQ multiplex PCR. The sample includes over 100,000 clones, around 70% of them seen just once. Sequencing was performed on PBMCs. These receptors were taken from a man between 25 and 39 years old in good health and CMV-seropositive.

In DNA, the CDR3 is TGTGCCTGGACCACCACCTACGAGCAGTACTTC. It specifies CAWTTTYEQYF. V gene TRBV30 combines with J gene TRBJ2-5; no clear D. The end of the DNA fits TRBJ2-7 better, so the J call may be wrong. The germline V gene encodes CDR1 GTSNPN and CDR2 SVGIG (reference sequence). The CDR3 covers 11 residues.

This clone was recorded once. The chain joins TRBV7-2 to TRBJ1-2, with unresolved D. Germline CDR1 SGHTA, CDR2 FQGNSA. The length of the CDR3 is 13 residues. V was pared by 5 bases and J by 8 bases, with 15 bases between. CDR3 nucleotides: TGTGCCAGCAGCCCTGATCGTCGGGGAGGCTACACCTTC. Protein sequence: CASSPDRRGGYTF.

The chain is built from TRBV28 and TRBJ1-2, with D tentatively TRBD1 (6 bases). This CDR3 spans 16 amino acids. Germline values: CDR1 MDHEN, CDR2 SYDVKM. V dropped 6 bases and J dropped 2 bases, with 19 bases sitting between them. CDR3 region: CASSYLGGAENYGYTF. Written as DNA, the CDR3 is TGTGCCAGCAGCTACCTAGGGGGGGCAGAGAACTATGGCTACACCTTC.

The chain joins TRBV6-6 to TRBJ2-5; tentative D call: TRBD2 (7 bases). In germline, CDR1 is MNHNY, CDR2 SVGAGI (reference sequence). The CDR3 spans 15 residues. Trimming removed 6 bases from V and 1 base from J, with 15 bases in between. This chain's CDR3 is CASSHGGGPQETQYF. DNA of the CDR3: TGTGCCAGCAGCCACGGCGGGGGCCCCCAAGAGACCCAGTACTTC.

The chain couples TRBV6-5 to TRBJ1-6, with TRBD1 identical over 7 bases. With V trimmed by 2 bases and J by 9 bases, 7 bases remained unmatched. Germline lookup yields CDR1 MNHEY and CDR2 SVGAGI. The CDR3 covers 15 residues. The CDR3 spells CASSYNTGARSPLHF. The CDR3 DNA reads as TGTGCCAGCAGTTACAACACAGGGGCGCGTTCACCCCTCCACTTT.

This clone was counted between two and nine times. The chain carries TRBV6-5 and TRBJ1-5; D gene uncertain. CDR1 MNHEY and CDR2 SVGAGI come from the germline V gene. Deletions cut 8 bases from V and 0 bases from J, with 8 bases between. The length of the CDR3 is 13 residues. CDR3 DNA sequence: TGTGCCAGCGACTCCCTTAGCAATCAGCCCCAGCATTTT. Residues: CASDSLSNQPQHF.

The CDR3 coding sequence is TGTGCCAGCAGTTACTCGAGGAATCCAGAGACCCAGTACTTC. This translates into CASSYSRNPETQYF. The chain employs TRBV6-5 and TRBJ2-5, with D uncertain. V shed 0 bases and J shed 4 bases, with 9 bases lying between them. This CDR3 region has 14 residues. The germline gives CDR1 MNHEY, CDR2 SVGAGI.

The chain uses TRBV7-2 and TRBJ2-2; TRBD2 is a possible D gene (6 bases). There are 14 residues in the CDR3. V was cut by 3 bases and J by 2 bases, with 7 bases left in between. Germline-derived CDR1 and CDR2 are SGHTA and FQGNSA. CDR3 sequence: CASSFGLNTGELFF. The CDR3 DNA sequence: TGTGCCAGCAGCTTCGGACTAAACACCGGGGAGCTGTTTTTT.

Concerning this clone: A read error may account for a junction end that differs from germline. CDR3 nucleotide sequence: TGTGCCAGCAGCGTAACCGGGACAGGGGAAGAGACCCAGTACTTC. The encoded protein is CASSVTGTGEETQYF. The chain couples TRBV7-3 to TRBJ2-5, with TRBD1 matching 10 bases. CDR3 length: 15 amino acids. CDR1 and CDR2 from the germline V gene are SGHTA and FQGTGA.

The chain uses TRBV7-2 and TRBJ2-1; 8 positions match TRBD1. J gave up 2 bases and V 5 bases, and 2 bases lay outside the gene matches. The CDR3 extends over 14 amino acids. In germline, CDR1 is SGHTA, CDR2 FQGNSA. Here the CDR3 DNA reads TGTGCCAGCAGCCTACAGGGGGCCTACAATGAGCAGTTCTTC. This codes for CASSLQGAYNEQFF.

This chain joins TRBV5-4 and TRBJ2-1; 9 bases are a match to TRBD2. CDR3 length: 15 residues. Germline CDR1 SGHNT, CDR2 YYREEE (reference sequence). V lost 4 bases, J lost 2 bases, and 4 bases stayed unmatched. This CDR3 reads CASSGGGAAYNEQFF. CDR3 nucleotide sequence: TGTGCCAGCAGCGGCGGGGGGGCCGCCTACAATGAGCAGTTCTTC.

The gene calls are TRBV2 and TRBJ2-7; 14 positions agree with TRBD2. Losses at the gene ends were 5 bases for V and 3 bases for J; bases not matched to a gene: 3. The CDR3 runs to 15 residues. Germline V gene data show CDR1 as SNHLY and CDR2 as FYNNEI. The CDR3 loop reads CASSRTSGGNYEQYF. CDR3 sequence (DNA): TGTGCCAGCAGTAGGACTAGCGGGGGGAACTACGAGCAGTACTTC. The full variable domain, its missing parts supplied by reference TRBV2 and TRBJ2-7, is EPEVTQTPSHQVTQMGQEVILRCVPISNHLYFYWYRQILGQKVEFLVSFYNNEISEKSEIFDDQFSVERPDGSNFTLKIRSTKLEDSAMYFCASSRTSGGNYEQYFGPGTRLTVT.

The chain employs TRBV5-1 and TRBJ2-4, with TRBD1 matching 9 bases. Germline CDR1 is SGHRS and CDR2 is YFSETQ. The CDR3 totals 19 residues. V lost 4 bases and J lost 0; bases outside the gene matches: 14. CDR3 sequence: CASSIEDRGNFLAKNIQYF. In DNA form, the CDR3 reads TGCGCCAGCAGCATTGAAGACAGGGGGAACTTCCTAGCCAAAAACATTCAGTACTTC.

CDR3 nucleotide sequence: TGCAGCGTTGACAGGGGAAGGAGTACAGATACGCAGTATTTT. It is translated as CSVDRGRSTDTQYF. This rearrangement joins TRBV29-1 to TRBJ2-3; D is perhaps TRBD1 (6 bases). Trimming pared 3 bases from V and 3 bases from J, leaving 13 bases between. This CDR3 has 14 residues. Germline assignment: CDR1 SQVTM and CDR2 ANQGSEA.

This clone occurred a few times. The V gene is TRBV7-9, the J gene TRBJ1-3, with a tentative D call TRBD1 (6 bases). Per the germline V gene, CDR1 is SEHNR and CDR2 is FQNEAQ (reference sequence). The CDR3 totals 13 residues. The ends were cut back, 6 bases at V and 8 bases at J, with 14 bases in the middle. The CDR3 region is CASRPSQGYTIYF. Written as DNA, the CDR3 is TGTGCCAGCAGACCCTCACAGGGCTACACCATATATTTT. Full variable domain (missing parts from reference TRBV7-9 and TRBJ1-3): DTGVSQNPRHKITKRGQNVTFRCDPISEHNRLYWYRQTLGQGPEFLTYFQNEAQLEKSRLLSDRFSAERPKGSFSTLEIQRTEQGDSAMYLCASRPSQGYTIYFGEGSWLTVV.

CDR3 region: CASSLERGTEQYF. CDR3 coding DNA: TGTGCCAGCAGCTTAGAGCGGGGTACGGAGCAGTACTTC. This chain connects TRBV11-2 to TRBJ2-7; D perhaps matches TRBD2 (6 bases). Germline CDR1 reads SGHAT; CDR2 reads FQNNGV. This CDR3 spans 13 amino acids. V was clipped by 0 bases and J by 7 bases, with 10 bases between them.

This clone was picked up a small number of times. This chain joins TRBV5-4 and TRBJ1-2, with TRBD1 as a possible D gene (5 bases). Trimming cost V 0 bases and J 4 bases, with 13 bases left between them. The CDR3 is 15 amino acids. Germline loops: CDR1 SGHNT, CDR2 YYREEE (reference sequence). The chain's CDR3 is CASSLELGGGYGYTF. The CDR3 DNA follows: TGTGCCAGCAGCTTGGAGCTGGGGGGAGGCTATGGCTACACCTTC.

With respect to this clone: Germline and junction disagree at one end, which may indicate a read error. J is TRBJ1-2 and V is TRBV19, with a possible D match to TRBD1 (5 bases). Germline CDR1 reads LNHDA; CDR2 reads SQIVND (reference sequence). CDR3 length: 15 amino acids. CDR3 protein: CASSIAPPWRDGYPF. The CDR3 coding sequence is TGTGCCAGTAGTATAGCGCCCCCGTGGAGGGACGGCTACCCCTTC.

V usage is TRBV2 and J usage is TRBJ2-5; 10 bases match TRBD2. The CDR3 is made up of 15 amino acids. The V gene end was trimmed by 0 bases and the J gene end by 5 bases; junction bases not matched to a gene: 3. CDR1 and CDR2 from the germline V gene are SNHLY and FYNNEI. This CDR3 is CASSEAGTSVETQYF. CDR3 sequence (DNA): TGTGCCAGCAGTGAAGCGGGGACTAGCGTGGAGACCCAGTACTTC.

The chain is built from TRBV9 and TRBJ1-2, with unresolved D. V dropped 0 bases and J dropped 2 bases, with 5 bases sitting between them. The CDR3 covers 13 residues. The germline V gene encodes CDR1 SGDLS and CDR2 YYNGEE. The CDR3 nucleotides read TGTGCCAGCAGCGTAGCAAGCAACTATGGCTACACCTTC. It codes for CASSVASNYGYTF.

The V gene is TRBV19, the J gene TRBJ2-5; weak D call: TRBD2 (5 bases). Trimming took off 4 bases at V and 11 bases at J, with 11 bases between the two ends. Germline CDR1 is LNHDA and CDR2 is SQIVND (reference sequence). The CDR3 totals 11 residues. The CDR3 DNA sequence: TGTGCCAGTAGTAACCCTGGGGAGCAGTACTTC. As protein: CASSNPGEQYF.